This TCR beta chain was sequenced in a study of beta chain features in type 1 diabetes. Study details: Cells sorted and examined across all samples totaled 107,917,701.

Every bit of the isolated RNA underwent reverse transcription, so sequencing read expressed TCRB transcripts. Sequencing used immunoSEQ multiplex PCR; TCRdb keeps in-frame clones, though not all of them. In the table there are about 150,000 clones, approximately 9.1% of which are singletons. This clone was recorded a few times. Its specificity is unknown. Whole-study results and caveats: TCRB CDR3 length was moderately but significantly reduced in all four CD4+ subsets of Type 1 diabetes patients. cDNA-based sequencing might over-represent cells highly expressing TCR. Relative to healthy donors, patients appeared to have naive, central memory and Treg TCRB repertoires that were more similar. Whether HLA type affects TCRB rearrangement stayed undetermined in the present work.

The CDR3 spans 15 residues. The germline V gene encodes CDR1 SGHRS and CDR2 YFSETQ. After removal of 5 bases from V and 5 bases from J, the junction contained 8 bases not matched to a gene. The sample consisted of central memory CD4+ T cells from blood. The receptor was isolated from a woman aged 30 to 39 with type 1 diabetes. The chain carries TRBV5-1 and TRBJ2-1; TRBD1 agrees at 9 bases. The chain's CDR3 is CASRGGTGTDNEQFF. The CDR3 region has the DNA TGCGCCAGCAGAGGGGGGACAGGGACGGACAATGAGCAGTTCTTC.